These 6 T cell receptor beta chains came from one sample sequenced in a study of T cells in tuberculosis. Time point reported: new active TB diagnosis, blood taken before or within 7 days of starting treatment. Using immunoSEQ multiplex PCR, the repertoire was profiled, and TCRdb retains in-frame clones only, with some absent. This sample carries under 40,000 clones, roughly 94% of them seen once, and the ten largest clones take about 4.5%. The sequences come from PBMCs, collected at tuberculosis diagnosis. The receptors stem from an adult with tuberculosis.

The rearrangement joins TRBV30 to TRBJ2-2, with 7 bases that match TRBD2. CDR1 is GTSNPN, CDR2 SVGIG, per germline (reference sequence). The length of the CDR3 is 15 residues. With V trimmed by 7 bases and J by 6 bases, 14 bases remained unmatched. Written as DNA, the CDR3 is TGTGCCTCCCAGGGAAGGGAGGGAGTTGCCGGGGAGCTGTTTTTT. Residues: CASQGREGVAGELFF.

The chain combines TRBV28 with TRBJ1-5, with 7 positions matching TRBD1. J was trimmed by 16 bases and V by 5 bases; bases with no gene match: 20. CDR1 and CDR2 (germline): MDHEN, SYDVKM. The CDR3 extends over 15 amino acids. In nucleotides, the CDR3 is TGTGCCAGCAGTCCATCGACAGGGCTGAGGTCCATGGGCCATTTT. Its translation: CASSPSTGLRSMGHF.

The chain recombines TRBV28 with TRBJ2-7; TRBD2 aligns across 8 bases. CDR1 is MDHEN, CDR2 SYDVKM, per germline. The CDR3 totals 15 residues. J gave up 0 bases and V 4 bases, and 5 bases lay outside the gene matches. The CDR3 spells CASSSRTSRSYEQYF. The CDR3 nucleotides read TGTGCCAGCAGTTCAAGGACTAGCCGCTCCTACGAGCAGTACTTC.

The V gene is TRBV10-3, the J gene TRBJ1-1; the match to TRBD1 covers 8 bases. The V gene's germline CDR1 is ENHRY and CDR2 SYGVKD. V dropped 7 bases and J dropped 5; count of bases not matched to a gene: 6. CDR3 length: 13 amino acids. The CDR3 loop reads CAITGGKSTEAFF. The DNA for the CDR3 is TGTGCCATCACAGGGGGCAAGTCTACTGAAGCTTTCTTT.

Comment on this clone: Other DNA sequences from this sample encode an identical CDR3 as well. The chain combines TRBV18 with TRBJ1-5; D is possibly TRBD1 (5 bases). This CDR3 has 13 residues. Trimming removed 2 bases from V and 4 bases from J, with 6 bases in between. Germline V gene lookup returns CDR1 KGHSH and CDR2 LQKENI. The CDR3 loop reads CASSPDRNQPQHF. CDR3 coding DNA: TGTGCCAGCTCACCAGACAGAAATCAGCCCCAGCATTTT.

The chain is built from TRBV6-1 and TRBJ1-2; TRBD1 matches at 9 bases. V lost 5 bases to trimming and J lost 2 bases; unmatched junction nucleotides: 6. The CDR3 is 15 amino acids. From germline, CDR1 is MNHNS and CDR2 SASEGT. The CDR3 region has the DNA TGTGCCAGCAGTTCGCAGACAGGGGGGAACTATGGCTACACCTTC. This encodes CASSSQTGGNYGYTF.